A single sample gave rise to the 6 T cell receptor beta chains below, sequenced in a study of PD-1 blockade in classical Hodgkin lymphoma. Indicated time point: cycle 4 day 1 (C4D1), after five to seven weeks of nivolumab. Each of the patients experienced relapse following autologous stem cell transplantation, and their brentuximab vedotin exposure differed. Thawed PBMCs supplied CD8+ T cells via magnetic negative selection. Only in-frame clones appear in the TCRdb table, and some are missing; sequencing was by immunoSEQ multiplex PCR. The sample lists around 6,200 clones; roughly two thirds were seen once. The sequences come from CD8+ T cells from blood, collected before the fourth cycle of nivolumab. The source of these receptors is a human donor with classical Hodgkin lymphoma.

CDR3 region: CASSFRTTSFNTEAFF. CDR3 bases: TGTGCCAGCAGCTTTCGGACGACATCCTTTAACACTGAAGCTTTCTTT. This sequence joins TRBV11-2 and TRBJ1-1; no definite D call. V gave up 3 bases and J gave up 2 bases, with 16 bases separating them. There are 16 residues in the CDR3. Germline CDR1 and CDR2: SGHAT and FQNNGV. The whole variable domain, remainder taken from reference TRBV11-2 and TRBJ1-1, is EAGVAQSPRYKIIEKRQSVAFWCNPISGHATLYWYQQILGQGPKLLIQFQNNGVVDDSQLPKDRFSAERLKGVDSTLKIQPAKLEDSAVYLCASSFRTTSFNTEAFFGQGTRLTVV.

The chain recombines TRBV6-1 with TRBJ2-1; 8 bases are a match to TRBD2. This CDR3 has 15 residues. CDR1 is MNHNS and CDR2 is SASEGT in the germline V gene. The V and J ends lost 2 bases and 0 bases, in that order; junction bases with no gene match: 0. The CDR3 DNA follows: TGTGCCAGCAGTGAACTAGCGGGCTCCTACAATGAGCAGTTCTTC. Amino acids: CASSELAGSYNEQFF.

This chain connects TRBV9 to TRBJ2-7; 9 bases match TRBD2. After removal of 4 bases from V and 3 bases from J, the junction contained 11 bases not matched to a gene. The CDR3 is 16 residues long. The germline gives CDR1 SGDLS, CDR2 YYNGEE. CDR3 nucleotides: TGTGCCAGCAGCATGCCGCGGGAGGGCAGGGGCTACGAGCAGTACTTC. Translating gives CASSMPREGRGYEQYF.

This chain links TRBV7-6 with TRBJ1-2; TRBD1 agrees at 7 bases. From germline, CDR1 is SGHVS and CDR2 FNYEAQ. There are 16 residues in the CDR3. V gave up 5 bases and J gave up 4 bases; unmatched junction bases: 13. The CDR3: CASSPARDSPLYGYTF. In DNA form, the CDR3 reads TGTGCCAGCAGCCCAGCCCGGGACAGCCCCCTCTATGGCTACACCTTC.

This sequence joins TRBV27 and TRBJ1-2; possible D gene TRBD1, 5 bases. The CDR3 is 13 residues long. Trimming removed 4 bases from V and 9 bases from J, with 15 bases in between. Germline loops: CDR1 MNHEY, CDR2 SMNVEV (reference sequence). The CDR3 DNA sequence: TGTGCCAGCAGTTGGGACCGCGGGCAAAGCTACACCTTC. Translation gives CASSWDRGQSYTF.

The rearrangement uses TRBV2 and TRBJ1-2, with D perhaps matching TRBD1 (6 bases). With 8 bases removed from V and 5 bases from J, the gap between germline ends came to 27 bases. This CDR3 comprises 17 residues. CDR1 SNHLY and CDR2 FYNNEI come from the germline V gene. CDR3 sequence: CASGSLHRAGFWYGYTF. In nucleotides, the CDR3 is TGTGCCAGCGGGAGCCTTCACAGGGCCGGGTTTTGGTATGGCTACACCTTC.